These 14 T cell receptor beta chains were all obtained from the same sample, sequenced in a study of CD4+ T cells in melanoma. The data were produced by immunoSEQ multiplex PCR, yet TCRdb's version contains in-frame clones alone and is incomplete. The repertoire consists of about 14,000 clones, with around two thirds occurring once and the leading ten covering under 20%. The sequencing sample was made of cells from a culture (not recorded whether cultured in vitro). Receptors were obtained from a human donor with melanoma.

The rearrangement links TRBV19 to TRBJ1-1; maybe TRBD1 (5 bases). Germline CDR1 is LNHDA and CDR2 is SQIVND (reference sequence). CDR3 length: 16 amino acids. V lost 4 bases and J lost 5, with 20 bases in between. Here the CDR3 reads CASSTRQKAAGTEAFF. CDR3 nucleotide sequence: TGTGCCAGTAGTACACGACAGAAAGCCGCGGGTACTGAAGCTTTCTTT.

This chain joins TRBV6-6 and TRBJ2-2; D is ambiguous. The V and J ends lost 0 bases and 6 bases respectively, with 8 bases between them. Germline-derived CDR1 and CDR2 are MNHNY and SVGAGI (reference sequence). CDR3 length: 14 residues. Written as DNA, the CDR3 is TGTGCCAGCAGTTACTCACTACAATCCGGGGAGCTGTTTTTT. Translating it yields CASSYSLQSGELFF.

The chain uses TRBV21-1 and TRBJ2-7. TRBV21-1 is termed a pseudogene. The CDR3 is 17 amino acids. The CDR3 loop reads CASSKGVGDARHYEQYF. The DNA for the CDR3 is TGTGCCAGCAGCAAAGGGGTCGGGGACGCACGACACTACGAGCAGTACTTC.

The V and J genes are TRBV5-4 and TRBJ2-7; D is unresolved. CDR1 and CDR2 from the germline V gene are SGHNT and YYREEE (reference sequence). The CDR3 covers 14 residues. Trimming removed 4 bases from V and 2 bases from J, with 13 bases in between. As DNA, the CDR3 is TGTGCCAGCAGCCACATTCTTGGGCCCTACGAGCAGTACTTC. It yields the protein CASSHILGPYEQYF.

V and J are TRBV4-1 and TRBJ2-1; TRBD2 agrees at 8 bases. Germline CDR1 and CDR2: MGHRA and YSYEKL. V trimming: 1 base; J trimming: 4 bases; junction bases outside the gene matches: 9. This CDR3 spans 17 amino acids. CDR3 sequence (DNA): TGCGCCAGCAGCCAAGGACCTCTCGGGGGGGCGTACAATGAGCAGTTCTTC. Protein sequence: CASSQGPLGGAYNEQFF.

The genes are TRBV4-1 and TRBJ1-1; TRBD1 might be the D (6 bases). The V end lost 5 bases, the J end lost 2 bases, and 15 bases lay between the germline ends. The CDR3 extends over 15 amino acids. The germline gives CDR1 MGHRA, CDR2 YSYEKL. CDR3 coding DNA: TGCGCCAGCAGCACCGGGGGGCCCCGTAACACTGAAGCTTTCTTT. Its protein product is CASSTGGPRNTEAFF.

The chain uses TRBV5-1 and TRBJ1-6; D is uncertain. V was clipped by 4 bases and J by 7 bases, with 12 bases between them. The CDR3 length is 14 residues. Germline-derived CDR1 and CDR2 are SGHRS and YFSETQ. The CDR3 loop reads CASSQDGQNSPLHF. The DNA for the CDR3 is TGCGCCAGCAGCCAGGACGGCCAGAATTCACCCCTCCACTTT.

The rearrangement links TRBV5-1 to TRBJ1-2; the D is unclear. The CDR3 runs 14 residues. Per the germline V gene, CDR1 is SGHRS and CDR2 is YFSETQ. V dropped 7 bases and J dropped 4 bases, with 17 bases sitting between them. The CDR3 nucleotides read TGCGCCAGCCGGCCCTATGGGCAGGCCTATGGCTACACCTTC. As protein: CASRPYGQAYGYTF.

The chain links TRBV5-1 to TRBJ2-3; 10 bases fit TRBD2. V lost 7 bases, J lost 1 base, and 6 bases stayed unmatched. The CDR3 covers 15 residues. Germline V gene sequence: CDR1 SGHRS, CDR2 YFSETQ. CDR3 DNA sequence: TGCGCCAGCGGGATAGCGGGGGGCGGCACAGATACGCAGTATTTT. Translating it yields CASGIAGGGTDTQYF.

The chain links TRBV6-5 to TRBJ1-6; possible D gene TRBD1, 5 bases. Germline V gene lookup returns CDR1 MNHEY and CDR2 SVGAGI. V was clipped by 0 bases and J by 10 bases, with 10 bases between them. The CDR3 has 14 amino acids. This CDR3 reads CASSYSGRDSPLHF. The CDR3 bases are TGTGCCAGCAGTTACTCCGGCAGGGACTCACCCCTCCACTTT.

This CDR3 reads CASSLSQTRDTDYEQYF. The CDR3 DNA is TGTGCCAGCAGCTTAAGCCAAACTCGGGACACCGACTACGAGCAGTACTTC. The chain is built from TRBV7-9 and TRBJ2-7; possibly TRBD1 for D (6 bases). There are 17 residues in the CDR3. Germline CDR1 and CDR2: SEHNR and FQNEAQ (reference sequence). V was trimmed by 2 bases and J by 3 bases, leaving 20 bases between them.

The chain combines TRBV5-1 with TRBJ2-5, with 7 bases matching TRBD1. CDR3 size: 15 residues. V shed 0 bases, J shed 5 bases, and the junction held 7 bases outside the gene matches. Per the germline V gene, CDR1 is SGHRS and CDR2 is YFSETQ. CDR3 region: CASSLAPDRDETQYF. The CDR3 DNA is TGCGCCAGCAGCTTGGCACCAGACAGGGATGAGACCCAGTACTTC. Based on the CDR3 plus reference TRBV5-1 and TRBJ2-5, the full variable domain is KAGVTQTPRYLIKTRGQQVTLSCSPISGHRSVSWYQQTPGQGLQFLFEYFSETQRNKGNFPGRFSGRQFSNSRSEMNVSTLELGDSALYLCASSLAPDRDETQYFGPGTRLLVL.

The rearrangement links TRBV15 to TRBJ1-3; TRBD1 might be the D (5 bases). The V end lost 0 bases, the J end lost 5 bases, and 11 bases lay between the germline ends. The CDR3 loop spans 15 amino acids. Per germline, CDR1 LNHNV and CDR2 YYDKDF (reference sequence). CDR3 loop: CATSRDQGSRNTIYF. For the CDR3, the DNA is TGTGCCACCAGCAGAGATCAGGGCTCGAGAAACACCATATATTTT.

This clone showed up just a few times. The chain recombines TRBV2 with TRBJ2-5, with D perhaps TRBD2 (6 bases). Trimming left V 8 bases short and J 8 bases short, with 9 bases between. The CDR3 runs to 10 residues. CDR1 is SNHLY, CDR2 FYNNEI, per germline. CDR3 coding DNA: TGTGCCAGCGGGGGGAATACCCAGTACTTC. This translates into CASGGNTQYF.